The source of this T cell receptor (beta chain) is a study of a mutant IDH1 vaccine in newly diagnosed glioma. Remarks on this clone: Antigen: not known. Other DNA sequences in the same sample also yield this CDR3.

Here immunoSEQ multiplex PCR was the method, and the copy in TCRdb shows in-frame clones only, minus some. The sample has about 110,000 clones; 90% are singletons. Documented time point: week 11, during vaccination. A single vaccine dose contained 300 ug of mutant IDH1 20-mer peptide, and topical imiquimod was used with it. CDR1 and CDR2 (germline): SGHRS, YFSETQ. After removal of 0 bases from V and 8 bases from J, the junction contained 17 bases not matched to a gene. This CDR3 has 18 residues. This TCR was sampled from a woman aged 45-60 years with glioma. The genes are TRBV5-1 and TRBJ2-1, with 7 positions matching TRBD2. Specimen: PBMCs, collected from a glioma patient whose treatment included an IDH1 peptide vaccine. The CDR3 nucleotides are TGCGCCAGCAGCTTGGACCCCTACGAGCGGGAAGGCTGGTATGAGCAGTTCTTC. It is translated as CASSLDPYEREGWYEQFF.